A selection of T cell receptor beta chains follows, all from one sample in a study of shared clonotypes between healthy human individuals. The assay was immunoSEQ multiplex PCR, and TCRdb's table has in-frame clones only and misses some. The sample includes some 1,100,000 clones, about 80% seen only once; the top ten take approximately 0.56%. The sample was memory CD4+ T cells from PBMCs. All receptors come from a man aged 18 to 35 in good health. Some clones in this sample may be carry-over from other donors' samples. CDR3s include the opening cysteine and the closing phenylalanine or tryptophan. A D gene is named only where the DNA matches it firmly. Not every row has a clone size; where given, it reads once, few, many or a size class.

j_gene,d_gene,abundance,v_gene,CDR3aa,CDR3nt
TRBJ2-5,.,.,TRBV25-1,CASSERRTPGTQYF,TGTGCCAGCAGTGAAAGGAGGACGCCGGGGACCCAGTACTTC
TRBJ1-5,TRBD1,.,TRBV28,CASRPDRGGNQPQHF,TGTGCCAGCAGACCCGACAGGGGGGGCAATCAGCCCCAGCATTTT
TRBJ2-7,.,.,TRBV19,CASSIRGLTGPYEQYF,TGTGCCAGTAGTATAAGGGGCTTGACAGGCCCCTACGAGCAGTACTTC
TRBJ2-7,.,.,TRBV6-5,CASSYSNSYEQYF,TGTGCCAGCAGTTACTCGAACAGCTACGAGCAGTACTTC
TRBJ2-1,TRBD2,many,TRBV7-3,CASSMLAGGGGEQFF,TGTGCCAGCAGCATGCTAGCGGGAGGCGGCGGTGAGCAGTTCTTC
TRBJ2-7,TRBD1,.,TRBV7-8,CASSLRDRVKVYEQYF,TGTGCCAGCAGCTTAAGGGACAGGGTAAAGGTCTACGAGCAGTACTTC
TRBJ2-7,TRBD1,.,TRBV18,CASSLWTGYEQYF,TGTGCCAGCTCCCTGTGGACAGGGTACGAGCAGTACTTC
TRBJ1-2,.,many,TRBV7-9,CASSSTALYGYTF,TGTGCCAGCAGCTCCACAGCACTCTATGGCTACACCTTC
TRBJ2-7,.,few,TRBV2,CASSEGGGVYEQYF,TGTGCCAGCAGTGAAGGAGGGGGAGTGTACGAGCAGTACTTC
TRBJ2-3,.,.,TRBV30,CAWTGDFTDTQYF,TGTGCCTGGACAGGGGACTTCACAGATACGCAGTATTTT
TRBJ1-5,.,.,TRBV5-1,CASSLQGDQPQHF,TGCGCCAGCAGCTTACAGGGTGATCAGCCCCAGCATTTT
TRBJ2-1,.,.,TRBV7-9,CASSLGRGNNEQFF,TGTGCCAGCAGCTTAGGCCGGGGGAACAATGAGCAGTTCTTC
TRBJ1-1,.,many,TRBV12-5,CASGLEEGTEAFF,TGTGCTAGTGGTTTGGAAGAGGGCACTGAAGCTTTCTTT
TRBJ2-2,.,once,TRBV28,CASSSLARYTGELFF,TGTGCCAGCAGTTCCTTAGCGAGATACACCGGGGAGCTGTTTTTT
TRBJ2-7,.,.,TRBV7-2,CASSLVASSYEQYF,TGTGCCAGCAGCTTAGTGGCGTCCTCCTACGAGCAGTACTTC
TRBJ2-1,TRBD2,.,TRBV27,CASSSSPGLTPNNEQFF,TGTGCCAGCAGTTCGAGCCCGGGACTAACACCGAACAATGAGCAGTTCTTC
TRBJ2-1,TRBD2,once,TRBV28,CASSFIAGGLDEQFF,TGTGCCAGCAGTTTCATAGCGGGAGGGCTCGATGAGCAGTTCTTC
TRBJ2-3,TRBD2,.,TRBV19,CASSRTSGSTDTQYF,TGTGCCAGTAGTAGGACTAGCGGGAGCACAGATACGCAGTATTTT
TRBJ2-7,.,.,TRBV7-2,CASREGLWSEQYF,TGTGCCAGCAGGGAGGGCCTTTGGTCCGAGCAGTACTTC
TRBJ2-1,TRBD2,.,TRBV5-1,CASSFAGVNNEQFF,TGCGCCAGCAGCTTTGCGGGAGTCAACAATGAGCAGTTCTTC
TRBJ1-1,.,.,TRBV5-4,CASSWDLLRDTEAFF,TGTGCCAGCAGCTGGGACCTACTTAGAGACACTGAAGCTTTCTTT
TRBJ1-2,.,.,TRBV7-2,CASSDGGGVYGYTF,TGTGCCAGCAGCGACGGGGGGGGCGTCTATGGCTACACCTTC
TRBJ2-4,.,.,TRBV7-2,CASSIGLGVAKNIQYF,TGTGCCAGCAGCATCGGACTGGGGGTAGCCAAAAACATTCAGTACTTC
TRBJ1-3,.,many,TRBV30,CAWSLSSGNTIYF,TGTGCCTGGAGTTTGAGCTCTGGAAACACCATATATTTT
TRBJ2-7,.,.,TRBV28,CASSPRQYEQYF,TGTGCCAGCAGTCCTCGACAGTACGAGCAGTACTTC
TRBJ1-2,.,once,TRBV29-1,CSVDRGQGNYGYTF,TGCAGCGTTGACCGAGGCCAGGGGAACTATGGCTACACCTTC
TRBJ1-5,.,.,TRBV9,CASSATGTGQPQHF,TGTGCCAGCAGCGCTACCGGGACCGGCCAGCCCCAGCATTTT
TRBJ1-2,TRBD1,.,TRBV5-1,CASSPSQGTGFGYTF,TGCGCCAGCAGCCCATCACAGGGGACCGGCTTTGGCTACACCTTC
TRBJ2-7,.,many,TRBV4-1,CASSQDAGPTYEQYF,TGCGCCAGCAGCCAAGACGCGGGTCCTACCTACGAGCAGTACTTC
TRBJ2-7,.,.,TRBV6-6,CASSPTAYEQYF,TGTGCCAGCAGTCCGACCGCCTACGAGCAGTACTTC
TRBJ1-2,.,.,TRBV2,CASSGGVYGYTF,TGTGCCAGCAGTGGGGGGGTCTATGGCTACACCTTC
TRBJ2-7,.,.,TRBV11-1,CASSRDGAYEQYF,TGTGCCAGCAGCCGGGACGGAGCCTACGAGCAGTACTTC
TRBJ2-3,.,.,TRBV12-5,CASGYNSALDTQYF,TGTGCTAGTGGTTATAACTCCGCTCTAGATACGCAGTATTTT
TRBJ2-5,.,.,TRBV10-3,CATSRVREETQYF,TGTGCCACCAGCAGGGTGAGAGAGGAGACCCAGTACTTC
TRBJ2-3,TRBD2,.,TRBV25-1,CASSPTSGSTDTQYF,TGTGCCAGCAGCCCGACTAGCGGGAGCACAGATACGCAGTATTTT
TRBJ2-1,.,.,TRBV7-2,CASSLEGRVSSYNEQFF,TGTGCCAGCAGCTTAGAGGGGCGGGTGAGCTCCTACAATGAGCAGTTCTTC
TRBJ2-2,TRBD2,.,TRBV10-3,CATGDLAGGGTGELFF,TGTGCCACGGGGGACCTAGCGGGAGGAGGGACCGGGGAGCTGTTTTTT
TRBJ1-1,.,once,TRBV7-3,CASSSLEGTEAFF,TGTGCCAGCAGCTCTCTTGAGGGCACTGAAGCTTTCTTT
TRBJ2-1,.,.,TRBV19,CASSGTLTYNEQFF,TGTGCCAGTAGTGGGACACTTACCTACAATGAGCAGTTCTTC
TRBJ2-5,.,.,TRBV5-1,CASSLAGVVETQYF,TGCGCCAGCAGCTTGGCGGGGGTAGTAGAGACCCAGTACTTC
TRBJ1-1,TRBD1,.,TRBV19,CASSIGQGKAFF,TGTGCCAGTAGTATTGGACAGGGGAAAGCTTTCTTT
TRBJ2-7,TRBD2,.,TRBV7-9,CASSSRSGDDEQYF,TGTGCCAGCAGCTCTCGCAGCGGGGACGACGAGCAGTACTTC
TRBJ1-1,.,many,TRBV18,CASSPYDLNTEAFF,TGTGCCAGCTCACCGTATGATTTGAACACTGAAGCTTTCTTT
TRBJ1-2,TRBD1,.,TRBV4-1,CASSPTGGANYGYTF,TGCGCCAGCAGCCCAACAGGGGGGGCTAACTATGGCTACACCTTC
TRBJ2-7,TRBD1,.,TRBV28,CASSPPGTGRFYEQYF,TGTGCCAGCAGTCCCCCCGGGACAGGGCGGTTCTACGAGCAGTACTTC
TRBJ2-1,.,.,TRBV20-1,CSADRTNEQFF,TGCAGTGCAGACAGAACCAATGAGCAGTTCTTC
TRBJ2-1,TRBD2,.,TRBV2,CASSWGTSPDEQFF,TGTGCCAGCAGTTGGGGGACTAGCCCGGATGAGCAGTTCTTC
TRBJ2-7,.,.,TRBV7-3,CASSPHRETTYEQYF,TGTGCCAGCAGCCCCCACCGGGAAACAACCTACGAGCAGTACTTC
TRBJ2-7,TRBD1,.,TRBV2,CASIRDRDAYEQYF,TGTGCCAGCATCCGGGACAGGGACGCCTACGAGCAGTACTTC
TRBJ2-3,.,.,TRBV28,CASSPGGLTDTQYF,TGTGCCAGCAGCCCAGGGGGGCTCACAGATACGCAGTATTTT
TRBJ1-2,.,.,TRBV6-1,CASSPRGYGYTF,TGTGCCAGCAGTCCCAGGGGCTATGGCTACACCTTC
TRBJ2-6,.,.,TRBV11-2,CASRALRTGANVLTF,TGTGCCAGCCGCGCCCTCCGGACGGGGGCCAACGTCCTGACTTTC
TRBJ2-1,TRBD2,.,TRBV4-2,CASSPVGLARGNEQFF,TGTGCCAGCAGCCCGGTCGGACTAGCGAGAGGGAATGAGCAGTTCTTC
TRBJ2-1,.,.,TRBV5-6,CASSLDRGRDEQFF,TGTGCCAGCAGCTTGGATAGGGGACGGGATGAGCAGTTCTTC